This T cell receptor beta chain came from a study of blood T cells in healthy people across ages (dated by TCRdb to about 2015). With respect to the entire study: In model experiments, template switching captured roughly one uniquely barcoded TCR beta cDNA molecule for every two T cells. The study measured age-related changes in TCR beta repertoire diversity using deep sequencing normalized with unique cDNA molecular identifiers. Donors were grouped into four age groups: young (average approximately 16 years), middle-aged (39), aged (about 59) and long-lived (just over 80). To avoid experimental bias, donors of different ages were spread randomly across the sequencing lanes. Two additional independent replicas of 1 million unique cDNA reads from the same blood draw were analyzed for two donors (one aged 18 to 30 and one aged 80 or older). Results and caveats for the whole study, not just this receptor: Compared with the aged group, the long-lived group had more naive CD4+ T cells, fewer expanded clones and increased TCR diversity, a pattern suggesting age selection. Donor CMV infection status was unknown, potentially confounding age-related changes in expanded clonotypes. Since profiling was done on bulk unsorted PBMCs, naive and antigen-experienced compartments could not be conclusively compared. The percentage of naive T cells measured by flow cytometry correlated strongly with observed TCR beta diversity. As age increased, observed TCR beta diversity per million T cells dropped in a roughly linear way, and a significant reduction was already evident by age approximately 40. Estimates of total diversity based on one million sequenced T cells were considered lower bounds and underestimates.

The library was generated by 5' RACE. These reads were obtained on an Illumina HiSeq 2500. A second PCR of about 6 to 11 cycles was performed with a sample-barcoded 5' primer and a J-beta primer mix. A unique molecular identifier was introduced onto each TCR beta cDNA molecule by a template-switch 5' adaptor carrying 12 random nucleotides. At least 3 million CDR3-containing paired-end reads were obtained from each sample. First-strand cDNA was synthesized from all RNA with the Mint cDNA synthesis kit, primed by a TRBC-specific oligonucleotide. Following uracil-DNA glycosylase treatment, a first 18-cycle PCR with universal primers M1SS and BC2_uni_R was performed on all cDNA. Under the source paper's analysis protocol: For normalization, 1 million high-quality reads, each with a distinct molecular identifier, were randomly selected from each sample. Instead of being binned into consensus sequences, reads that shared molecular identifiers were thrown out. CDR3 identification, clonotype clustering and error correction used MiTCR with a Q25 quality threshold and the strictest error-elimination algorithm. Lower-bound total TCR beta diversity was estimated with a nonparametric unseen species model using Euler transformation. The raw public reads went through TCRdb reprocessing: fastp at Q25, MiXCR clone calling, in-frame beta chains kept. Rows with a matching CDR3 protein are joined into one entry that keeps the most common DNA and genes. The V and J calls were not made by the authors but by TCRdb's processing. Here the sample has 550,000 to 600,000 distinct CDR3 sequences; approximately 25% occur a single time. Roughly 18% of the sample goes to the ten largest clones.

The donors were roughly 40 Caucasian individuals from Russia, aged 6 to 90 years, who were systemically healthy. Approximately 11 milliliters of peripheral blood were drawn from each donor into EDTA-treated Vacutainer tubes. PBMCs were isolated by Ficoll-Paque density-gradient centrifugation, with at least 6 million obtained per sample. Total RNA was extracted from PBMCs with Trizol reagent, with at least 6 micrograms obtained per sample. For every donor, an aliquot of PBMCs went through flow cytometry to measure the percentages of naive CD45RAhigh/CD27high T cells. The CDR3 goes from the cysteine to the phenylalanine over 19 residues. The kept DNA is CDR3 alone, 57 bases in frame from the first base. Clipping removes 0 bases from V and 4 bases from J, with 17 as the unmatched junction base count. CDR1 and CDR2 were assigned from the germline V gene as ENHRY and SYGVKD. In this sample, this clonotype turned up a few times. Its specific antigen is unknown. Nothing much larger sits one base from this clone, and base qualities are not available.

Here the chain combines TRBV10-3 and TRBJ2-5, with 7 middle bases fitting TRBD2. The sample was blood. The clonotype comes from a woman aged 70-85 years in good health. The CDR3 protein: CAISESKGSSGILIETQYF. The sequenced DNA: TGTGCCATCAGTGAGTCAAAAGGGTCTAGCGGAATACTTATAGAGACCCAGTACTTC.